Presented here are 19 T cell receptor beta chains from one specimen sequenced in a study of T-cell reconstitution after alpha-beta-depleted transplantation in children. Researchers prepared the TCRbeta library using unique molecular identifiers, the study reports. MiXCR, applied by TCRdb to the PCR reads, yields one record per CDR3 protein. The data show 250,000 to 350,000 distinct CDR3 sequences, with 9.9% seen just once and over 9% held by the top ten. Sequencing used PBMCs from the stem cell graft donor, obtained from the stem cell graft. The receptor set was obtained from a human donor who donated a stem cell graft to a child with SCID.

This clonotype was observed a few times. The chain joins TRBV4-1 to TRBJ1-1; D gene unclear. Trimming removed 0 bases at V and 0 bases at J, with 8 bases between. CDR3 length equals 15 residues. The germline V gene has CDR1 MGHRA and CDR2 YSYEKL. CDR3 bases: TGCGCCAGCAGCCAAGAAGCAGCCCTGAACACTGAAGCTTTCTTT. It yields the protein CASSQEAALNTEAFF.

This clonotype has a count of ten or more. This CDR3 is CASNGDNYYEQYF. DNA for the CDR3: TGTGCCAGCAACGGGGACAATTACTACGAGCAGTACTTC. The rearrangement joins TRBV28 to TRBJ2-7, with TRBD1 as a possible D gene (6 bases). The V end was cut by 7 bases, the J end by 3 bases, with 13 bases between. The CDR3 has 13 residues. In germline, CDR1 is MDHEN, CDR2 SYDVKM.

This clonotype was observed once. The V call is TRBV5-1, the J call TRBJ2-7, with TRBD2 matching 9 bases. V was pared by 0 bases and J by 0 bases, with 4 bases of the junction left unmatched. The CDR3 spans 16 residues. The germline gives CDR1 SGHRS, CDR2 YFSETQ. The CDR3 DNA is TGCGCCAGCAGCTTGGGACTAGCGGTGAGCTCCTACGAGCAGTACTTC. Protein: CASSLGLAVSSYEQYF.

This clonotype appeared many times. The gene calls are TRBV20-1 and TRBJ2-5; D gene uncertain. Germline loops: CDR1 DFQATT, CDR2 SNEGSKA (reference sequence). The CDR3 contains 11 residues. V lost 5 bases, J lost 0 bases, and 4 bases lay in between. CDR3 sequence reads: CSAGHQETQYF. The CDR3 DNA follows: TGCAGTGCTGGACACCAAGAGACCCAGTACTTC.

Only a few counts were recorded for this clonotype. V is TRBV11-2 and J is TRBJ2-3; TRBD2 matches at 16 bases. Trimming cost V 5 bases and J 8 bases; bases outside gene matches: 7. This CDR3 contains 16 residues. CDR1 is SGHAT and CDR2 is FQNNGV in the germline V gene. Here the CDR3 reads CASSREGTSGGATQYF. The CDR3 bases are TGTGCCAGCAGCCGAGAAGGGACTAGCGGGGGGGCTACGCAGTATTTT.

V usage is TRBV5-1 and J usage is TRBJ2-3, with D tentatively TRBD1 or TRBD2 (5 bases each). Germline CDR1 reads SGHRS; CDR2 reads YFSETQ. Between the trimmed V and J ends, which lost 1 base and 3 bases, there was a span of 12 bases. The CDR3 spans 15 residues. CDR3 in amino acids: CASSLSGPRTDTQYF. The CDR3 DNA sequence: TGCGCCAGCAGCTTGTCGGGACCTCGTACAGATACGCAGTATTTT.

This clonotype was seen a handful of times. The chain carries TRBV5-1 and TRBJ1-2; TRBD1 matches 7 bases. The V gene end was trimmed by 4 bases and the J gene end by 8 bases; junction bases not matched to a gene: 14. The CDR3 totals 15 residues. Germline-derived CDR1 and CDR2 are SGHRS and YFSETQ. CDR3 protein: CASSESDRSFGGYTF. The CDR3 nucleotides read TGCGCCAGCAGCGAGTCGGACAGGTCTTTTGGGGGCTACACCTTC.

A few counts support this clonotype. The genes are TRBV5-6 and TRBJ1-5, with 9 positions matching TRBD1. The trim removed 3 bases at V and 7 bases at J, leaving 5 bases unmatched. The CDR3 has 14 residues. Germline assignment: CDR1 SGHDT and CDR2 YYEEEE. The CDR3 DNA follows: TGTGCCAGCAGCTCGGGACAGGGACGCCAGCCCCAGCATTTT. Amino acid sequence: CASSSGQGRQPQHF.

The chain uses TRBV29-1 and TRBJ2-7; no firm D call. The CDR3 extends over 12 amino acids. From germline, CDR1 is SQVTM and CDR2 ANQGSEA. The germline V and J ends were trimmed by 0 bases and 4 bases, with 7 bases remaining between them. CDR3 DNA: TGCAGCGTTGAAGAAAACGGGTACGAGCAGTACTTC. As protein: CSVEENGYEQYF.

This clonotype was counted many times. An end of the junction differs from the germline gene, which may be a read error. V is TRBV7-7 and J is TRBJ2-7, with TRBD1 matching over 9 bases. The CDR3 covers 14 residues. Per germline, CDR1 SSHAT and CDR2 FNYEAQ (reference sequence). The DNA of the CDR3 is TGTGCTAGCAGCCCCGGGACAGGGACCTACGAGCAGTACTTC. Amino acid sequence: CASSPGTGTYEQYF.

There are a few counts of this clonotype. This chain uses TRBV27 with TRBJ1-2; 7 bases agree with TRBD1. Germline trimming cut 8 bases from V and 0 bases from J; bases unmatched to any gene: 9. The germline V gene encodes CDR1 MNHEY and CDR2 SMNVEV (reference sequence). This CDR3 has 15 amino acids. The CDR3 sequence: CASRSQGTSNYGYTF. CDR3 in DNA: TGTGCCAGCCGCTCACAGGGGACTTCTAACTATGGCTACACCTTC.

The table lists this clonotype with a few counts. This chain connects TRBV6-1 to TRBJ2-3; 10 bases line up with TRBD2. Germline lookup yields CDR1 MNHNS and CDR2 SASEGT. The V gene end was trimmed by 5 bases and the J gene end by 4 bases; junction bases not matched to a gene: 9. The CDR3 runs 16 residues. This CDR3 reads CASSIRLAGGPDTQYF. The CDR3 coding sequence is TGTGCCAGCAGTATCCGACTAGCGGGTGGTCCAGATACGCAGTATTTT.

There are a few counts of this clonotype. The chain uses TRBV15 and TRBJ1-1; possible D gene TRBD1, 5 bases. V shed 0 bases and J shed 4 bases, with 9 bases lying between them. The CDR3 has 14 residues. Germline-derived CDR1 and CDR2 are LNHNV and YYDKDF (reference sequence). The CDR3: CATSRDGQGTEAFF. In nucleotides, the CDR3 is TGTGCCACCAGCAGAGATGGTCAGGGCACTGAAGCTTTCTTT.

The chain recombines TRBV7-9 with TRBJ2-5; 7 bases map to TRBD1. The V segment lost 5 bases and the J segment 1 base; nucleotides outside the gene matches: 4. The germline gives CDR1 SEHNR, CDR2 FQNEAQ (reference sequence). The CDR3 extends over 14 amino acids. DNA for the CDR3: TGTGCCAGCAGCACTCGACAGGGCCAAGAGACCCAGTACTTC. Translation: CASSTRQGQETQYF.

The V call is TRBV6-5, the J call TRBJ1-5; 7 bases align to TRBD1. The CDR3 is 16 amino acids. Germline assignment: CDR1 MNHEY and CDR2 SVGAGI. J lost 1 base, V lost 2 bases, and 5 bases had no gene match. Here the CDR3 DNA reads TGTGCCAGCAGTTACCCCGGACAGGCAAGCAATCAGCCCCAGCATTTT. Its translation is CASSYPGQASNQPQHF.

In its sample, this clonotype was seen a few times. The chain has TRBV12-3 or TRBV12-4 and TRBJ1-6; tentative D call: TRBD1 (6 bases). V was cut by 0 bases and J by 9 bases, with 15 bases left in between. The CDR3 has 16 amino acids. This CDR3 is CASSLARGVSGSPLHF. Written as DNA, the CDR3 is TGTGCCAGCAGTTTAGCGAGGGGGGTATCGGGTTCACCCCTCCACTTT.

This clonotype was detected a few times. The rearrangement uses TRBV10-3 and TRBJ1-5, with D possibly TRBD1 on 6 matching bases. V was cut by 0 bases and J by 6 bases, with 12 bases left in between. Germline V gene lookup returns CDR1 ENHRY and CDR2 SYGVKD. This CDR3 is 15 amino acids long. This CDR3 reads CAISESPGDAQPQHF. The CDR3 DNA reads as TGTGCCATCAGTGAGTCCCCAGGGGATGCTCAGCCCCAGCATTTT.

This clonotype turned up a few times. The chain joins TRBV29-1 to TRBJ1-2, with D possibly TRBD1 on 5 matching bases. The CDR3 is made up of 13 amino acids. Germline loops: CDR1 SQVTM, CDR2 ANQGSEA. V was shortened by 3 bases and J by 4 bases, with 12 bases between the two germline ends. The chain's CDR3 is CSVDQGGGYGYTF. For the CDR3, the DNA is TGCAGCGTTGACCAGGGCGGAGGCTATGGCTACACCTTC.

The chain recombines TRBV10-3 with TRBJ1-1; D is undetermined. Looked up from germline, CDR1 is ENHRY and CDR2 is SYGVKD. The CDR3 contains 12 residues. V was shortened by 5 bases and J by 3 bases, with 7 bases between the two germline ends. The CDR3: CAISSGYTEAFF. The CDR3 DNA reads as TGTGCCATCAGTAGTGGTTACACTGAAGCTTTCTTT.